Listed here are 21 T cell receptor beta chains from one sample, sequenced in a study of T cell repertoires in cytomegalovirus infection. TCRdb reprocessed the reads via MiXCR and lists one record per CDR3 protein. The table has roughly 500,000 distinct CDR3 sequences, about 11% seen once. The sample comprised PBMCs. Source of these receptors: a human donor in good health (CMV status not recorded). Some clones in this sample may be carry-over from other donors' samples.

This clonotype was observed at least ten times. The genes are TRBV6-1 and TRBJ2-5; D remains unclear. The germline V gene has CDR1 MNHNS and CDR2 SASEGT. V was pared by 4 bases and J by 0 bases, with 12 bases between. CDR3 length: 15 amino acids. The CDR3 is CASSGYEEYQETQYF. CDR3 in DNA: TGTGCCAGCAGTGGGTACGAGGAATACCAAGAGACCCAGTACTTC.

Worth noting for this clonotype: At one of its ends the junction is not consistent with the germline gene, which may arise from a read error. The rearrangement uses TRBV6-2 or TRBV6-3 and TRBJ2-7; 7 bases match TRBD1. This CDR3 is built from 14 residues. Per the germline V gene, CDR1 is MNHEY and CDR2 is SVGEGT. The CDR3 reads CASSLPWTGRRYNF. In DNA, the CDR3 is TGTGCCAGCAGTTTGCCTTGGACAGGCCGGCGATACAACTTC.

The chain couples TRBV10-3 to TRBJ1-6, with no clear D. The CDR3 loop spans 14 amino acids. Trimming took 4 bases from V and 6 from J, leaving 10 bases between them. Germline CDR1 ENHRY, CDR2 SYGVKD. CDR3 bases: TGTGCCATCAGTGGATACAGCTCTAATTCACCCCTCCACTTT. Amino acids: CAISGYSSNSPLHF.

V gene TRBV3-1 combines with J gene TRBJ1-2, with a tentative D call TRBD1 (6 bases). V was cut by 3 bases and J by 5 bases, with 10 bases left in between. The CDR3 consists of 13 residues. Germline values: CDR1 LGHDT, CDR2 YNNKEL (reference sequence). CDR3 in DNA: TGTGCCAGCAGCCACGTACAGGGTTATGGCTACACCTTC. Protein sequence: CASSHVQGYGYTF.

At least ten counts were recorded for this clonotype. The chain is built from TRBV7-6 and TRBJ2-5; TRBD2 aligns across 14 bases. The CDR3 runs to 15 residues. The ends lost 5 bases at V and 5 bases at J; junction bases unmatched: 4. Germline V gene sequence: CDR1 SGHVS, CDR2 FNYEAQ. The CDR3 region has the DNA TGTGCCAGCAGCGGGACTAGCGGGAGTGAGGAGACCCAGTACTTC. This gives the protein CASSGTSGSEETQYF.

This clonotype has a handful of counts. The gene calls are TRBV20-1 and TRBJ2-3; D is ambiguous. This CDR3 region has 11 residues. Per germline, CDR1 DFQATT and CDR2 SNEGSKA (reference sequence). V lost 7 bases, J lost 2 bases, and 7 bases lay in between. The CDR3: CSVTHTDTQYF. In DNA form, the CDR3 reads TGCAGTGTCACACACACAGATACGCAGTATTTT.

In its sample, this clonotype was seen many times. CDR3 in amino acids: CASSYSPTELGGYTF. The CDR3 region has the DNA TGTGCCAGCAGTTACTCGCCGACGGAGCTGGGGGGCTACACCTTC. This chain links TRBV6-5 with TRBJ1-2; D is unresolved. The CDR3 totals 15 residues. The V gene lost 0 bases and the J gene lost 8 bases, with 16 bases spanning the gap. CDR1 is MNHEY and CDR2 is SVGAGI in the germline V gene.

This clonotype was picked up many times. The chain recombines TRBV7-3 with TRBJ1-1, with D uncertain. The CDR3 runs 18 residues. Trimming pared 1 base from V and 1 base from J, leaving 19 bases between. The V gene's germline CDR1 is SGHTA and CDR2 FQGTGA. CDR3 sequence: CASSLNPAIQPTNTEAFF. The CDR3 nucleotides are TGTGCCAGCAGCTTAAACCCCGCGATTCAGCCTACGAACACTGAAGCTTTCTTT. The whole variable domain, remainder taken from reference TRBV7-3 and TRBJ1-1, is GAGVSQTPSNKVTEKGKYVELRCDPISGHTALYWYRQSLGQGPEFLIYFQGTGAADDSGLPNDRFFAVRPEGSVSTLKIQRTERGDSAVYLCASSLNPAIQPTNTEAFFGQGTRLTVV.

This clonotype has more than one count but fewer than ten. In DNA form, the CDR3 reads TGTGCCAGCAGCTTTACTAGCGGCTACCCCGGGGAGCTGTTTTTT. Encoded protein: CASSFTSGYPGELFF. The chain couples TRBV7-6 to TRBJ2-2, with 8 bases matching TRBD2. CDR1 is SGHVS and CDR2 is FNYEAQ in the germline V gene. V lost 3 bases, J lost 6 bases, and 6 bases stayed unmatched. The CDR3 sequence is 15 residues long.

In its sample, this clonotype was seen once. V and J are TRBV7-9 and TRBJ1-2, with a possible D match to TRBD1 (6 bases). CDR1 is SEHNR, CDR2 FQNEAQ, per germline (reference sequence). V shed 4 bases and J shed 2 bases, with 17 bases lying between them. CDR3 length: 16 amino acids. The chain's CDR3 is CASSSGQPYENYGYTF. The CDR3 DNA follows: TGTGCCAGCAGCTCCGGACAGCCCTACGAAAACTATGGCTACACCTTC.

The chain joins TRBV2 to TRBJ1-2; D unclear. The CDR3 length is 10 residues. V was trimmed by 0 bases and J by 14 bases, leaving 7 bases between them. Germline CDR1 reads SNHLY; CDR2 reads FYNNEI. CDR3 sequence (DNA): TGTGCCAGCAGTGAAGCGGTATCGACCTTC. It specifies CASSEAVSTF.

This clonotype was observed a handful of times. The chain links TRBV5-1 to TRBJ2-3, with D uncertain. Germline V CDR1 and CDR2: SGHRS, YFSETQ. CDR3 length equals 15 residues. V shed 4 bases and J shed 0 bases, with 12 bases lying between them. DNA for the CDR3: TGCGCCAGCAGCGGGAAGACTCTTAGCACAGATACGCAGTATTTT. This encodes CASSGKTLSTDTQYF.

The J gene is TRBJ2-7, the V gene TRBV5-1; D ambiguous. Germline V gene sequence: CDR1 SGHRS, CDR2 YFSETQ. The CDR3 is made up of 14 amino acids. The V end was cut by 0 bases, the J end by 2 bases, with 9 bases between. The CDR3 nucleotides read TGCGCCAGCAGCTTGGGTGAACACCCCTACGAGCAGTACTTC. It encodes CASSLGEHPYEQYF.

CDR3: CASQGSLNTEAFF. DNA for the CDR3: TGTGCCAGCCAGGGGAGCCTGAACACTGAAGCTTTCTTT. This rearrangement joins TRBV2 to TRBJ1-1, with a weak D call TRBD1 (6 bases). V gave up 8 bases and J gave up 0 bases, with 10 bases separating them. Germline lookup yields CDR1 SNHLY and CDR2 FYNNEI. CDR3 size: 13 residues.

This clonotype was seen ten or more times. The CDR3 DNA follows: TGTGCCAGCAGCTTAGACAGGGGGCGAGCTGAAAAACTGTTTTTT. This gives the protein CASSLDRGRAEKLFF. This chain connects TRBV7-8 to TRBJ1-4, with 9 bases that match TRBD1. The ends lost 1 base at V and 7 bases at J; junction bases unmatched: 4. CDR1 and CDR2 (germline): SGHVS, FQNEAQ. The CDR3 sequence is 15 residues long.

At least ten counts were recorded for this clonotype. The V call is TRBV20-1, the J call TRBJ2-1, with D possibly TRBD1 on 7 matching bases. The CDR3 consists of 13 residues. V dropped 5 bases and J dropped 10 bases, with 18 bases sitting between them. Germline assignment: CDR1 DFQATT and CDR2 SNEGSKA (reference sequence). The CDR3 nucleotides read TGCAGTGCTGCGGGACAGTCTAAGCGGGAGCAGTTCTTC. The encoded protein is CSAAGQSKREQFF.

The table lists this clonotype with many counts. The chain couples TRBV7-9 to TRBJ2-1; 7 bases agree with TRBD1. Losses at the gene ends were 4 bases for V and 8 bases for J; bases not matched to a gene: 11. Germline V gene lookup returns CDR1 SEHNR and CDR2 FQNEAQ (reference sequence). This CDR3 contains 15 residues. The CDR3 protein is CASSSTGTPGDEQFF. The CDR3 coding sequence is TGTGCCAGCAGCTCGACAGGGACCCCAGGGGATGAGCAGTTCTTC. The full variable domain, its missing parts supplied by reference TRBV7-9 and TRBJ2-1, is DTGVSQNPRHKITKRGQNVTFRCDPISEHNRLYWYRQTLGQGPEFLTYFQNEAQLEKSRLLSDRFSAERPKGSFSTLEIQRTEQGDSAMYLCASSSTGTPGDEQFFGPGTRLTVL.

This clonotype was seen a few times. V and J are TRBV14 and TRBJ2-1, with 8 bases matching TRBD2. The germline gives CDR1 SGHDN, CDR2 FVKESK. The J segment lost 8 bases and the V segment lost 5 bases, leaving 11 bases of the junction unmatched. CDR3 length: 15 residues. CDR3 region: CASSSSGSPRHEQFF. CDR3 coding DNA: TGTGCCAGCAGCTCCAGCGGGAGCCCGCGCCATGAGCAGTTCTTC.

This clonotype was recorded many times. This chain connects TRBV6-2 or TRBV6-3 to TRBJ2-3; D is unresolved. From germline, CDR1 is MNHEY and CDR2 SVGEGT. V gave up 2 bases and J gave up 0 bases, with 6 bases separating them. The CDR3 totals 14 residues. The CDR3 DNA follows: TGTGCCAGCAGTTACGTGTCTAGCACAGATACGCAGTATTTT. Translation: CASSYVSSTDTQYF.

About this clonotype itself: An end of the junction differs from the germline gene, which may be a read error. The V gene is TRBV5-3, the J gene TRBJ2-7, with no clear D. TRBV5-3 is known as an ORF, though its function is uncertain. The CDR3 runs 13 residues. The CDR3 DNA reads as TGTGCCAGCAGCTTGATGCCGCTCTACGAGCAGTACTTC. Translated, it gives CASSLMPLYEQYF.

This clonotype was detected many times. The chain carries TRBV28 and TRBJ2-1; TRBD2 aligns across 9 bases. The CDR3 sequence is 16 residues long. The V gene end was trimmed by 6 bases and the J gene end by 3 bases; junction bases not matched to a gene: 9. Per the germline V gene, CDR1 is MDHEN and CDR2 is SYDVKM. The CDR3 loop reads CASSSFEAGGYNEQFF. CDR3 sequence (DNA): TGTGCCAGCAGCTCCTTCGAAGCGGGAGGCTACAATGAGCAGTTCTTC.